This T cell receptor beta chain stems from a study of blood T cell repertoires in COVID-19. Across the study: The United States, Italy and Spain were the sources of the acute and convalescent COVID-19 samples. The cDNA or gDNA used as material had been derived from T cells, B-cell-depleted T cells, or PBMCs.

The CDR3 covers 17 residues. V dropped 4 bases and J dropped 7; count of bases not matched to a gene: 12. CDR1 and CDR2 from the germline V gene are LNHDA and SQIVND (reference sequence). Enrollees, about 18 to 89 years old, lived in about two dozen US areas. Participant-given clinical history determined each cohort assignment. Profiling relied on immunoSEQ multiplex PCR, and the TCRdb table lists in-frame clones only, not all of them. This table holds around 260,000 clones, about 80% found once. This clonotype was sampled from a man aged 25-40 years with acute COVID-19. This chain connects TRBV19 to TRBJ1-5; 11 bases align to TRBD1. The sequenced sample consisted of PBMCs or T cells enriched from blood (not recorded which). The CDR3 DNA follows: TGTGCCAGTAGTAGCCGGGACAGGGGGGTGGTTGGGCAGCCCCAGCATTTT. Translated, it gives CASSSRDRGVVGQPQHF. The full variable domain, completed using reference TRBV19 and TRBJ1-5, is DGGITQSPKYLFRKEGQNVTLSCEQNLNHDAMYWYRQDPGQGLRLIYYSQIVNDFQKGDIAEGYSVSREKKESFPLTVTSAQKNPTAFYLCASSSRDRGVVGQPQHFGDGTRLSIL.